Each of the 2 T cell receptor beta chains below was sequenced from the same sample in a study of blood T cell repertoires in COVID-19. TCRdb keeps only in-frame clones here, not all; method: immunoSEQ multiplex PCR. The sample contains roughly 250,000 clones, approximately 85% of which appear only once. The sample consisted of PBMCs or T cells enriched from blood (not recorded which). All receptors come from a woman aged 25 to 45 who had recovered from COVID-19.

This rearrangement joins TRBV7-9 to TRBJ1-2, with a tentative D call TRBD1 (5 bases). Per germline, CDR1 SEHNR and CDR2 FQNEAQ (reference sequence). V lost 5 bases, J lost 8 bases, and 24 bases lay in between. The CDR3 spans 16 residues. The CDR3 here is CASSTPSDWTIIGYTF. The CDR3 region has the DNA TGTGCCAGCAGCACGCCCTCCGATTGGACAATCATAGGCTACACCTTC.

The J gene is TRBJ1-1, the V gene TRBV19; D call uncertain. From germline, CDR1 is LNHDA and CDR2 SQIVND (reference sequence). Trimming took 7 bases from V and 1 from J, leaving 25 bases between them. The length of the CDR3 is 18 residues. The CDR3 protein is CASKTLQIYKAANTEAFF. The DNA of the CDR3 is TGTGCCAGTAAAACATTACAGATTTACAAGGCCGCGAACACTGAAGCTTTCTTT. The entire variable domain, with the rest obtained from reference TRBV19 and TRBJ1-1, is as follows: DGGITQSPKYLFRKEGQNVTLSCEQNLNHDAMYWYRQDPGQGLRLIYYSQIVNDFQKGDIAEGYSVSREKKESFPLTVTSAQKNPTAFYLCASKTLQIYKAANTEAFFGQGTRLTVV.